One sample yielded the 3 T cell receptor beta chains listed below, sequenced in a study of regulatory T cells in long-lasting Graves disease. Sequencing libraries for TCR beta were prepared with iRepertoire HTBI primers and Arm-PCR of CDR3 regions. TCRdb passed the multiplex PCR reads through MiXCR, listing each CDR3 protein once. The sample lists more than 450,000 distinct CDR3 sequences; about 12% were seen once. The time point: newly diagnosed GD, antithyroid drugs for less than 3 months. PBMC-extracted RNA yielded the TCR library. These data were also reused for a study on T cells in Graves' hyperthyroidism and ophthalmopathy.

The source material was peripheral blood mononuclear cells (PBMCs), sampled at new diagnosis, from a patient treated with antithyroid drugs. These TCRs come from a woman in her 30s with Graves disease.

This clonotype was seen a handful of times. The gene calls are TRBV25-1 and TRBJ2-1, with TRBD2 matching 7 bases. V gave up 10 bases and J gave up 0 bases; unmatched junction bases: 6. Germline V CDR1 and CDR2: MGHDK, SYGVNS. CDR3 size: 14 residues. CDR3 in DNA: TGTGCCACCGGGCCTAGCGGCTCCTACAATGAGCAGTTCTTC. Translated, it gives CATGPSGSYNEQFF.

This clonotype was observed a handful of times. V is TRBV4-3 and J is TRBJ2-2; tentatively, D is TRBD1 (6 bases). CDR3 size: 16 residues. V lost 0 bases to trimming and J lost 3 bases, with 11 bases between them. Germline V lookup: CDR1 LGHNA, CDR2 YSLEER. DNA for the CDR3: TGCGCCAGCAGCCAAGAGACAGGCGTATACACCGGGGAGCTGTTTTTT. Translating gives CASSQETGVYTGELFF.

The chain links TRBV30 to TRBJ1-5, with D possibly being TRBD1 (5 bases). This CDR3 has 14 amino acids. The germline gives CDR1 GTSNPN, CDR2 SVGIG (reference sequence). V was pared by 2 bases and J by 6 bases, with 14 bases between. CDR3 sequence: CAWSNEGTGQPQHF. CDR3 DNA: TGTGCCTGGAGTAACGAAGGGACGGGTCAGCCCCAGCATTTT.